These 2 T cell receptor beta chains came from one sample sequenced in a study of regulatory T cells in long-lasting Graves disease (dated by TCRdb to about 2021). The time point label for this specimen denotes: newly diagnosed GD, antithyroid drugs for less than 3 months. For both TCR sequencing and RNA sequencing, RNA was extracted from PBMCs using TRIzol. Library preparation was by multiplex PCR. Sequencing instrument: Illumina HiSeq 4000. TCR beta libraries were built with iRepertoire HTBI primers and Arm-PCR amplification of CDR3 regions. TCRdb reran the public reads through fastp at Q25 and MiXCR, keeping productive beta chains. Every distinct CDR3 protein forms one entry, paired with its most common genes and DNA. The sample profile shows 350,000 to 500,000 distinct CDR3 sequences; 11% to 15% of them were found once. The ten largest account for approximately 15% of the sample. Another study also made use of these data, one on T cells in Graves' hyperthyroidism and ophthalmopathy.

The input for sequencing was peripheral blood mononuclear cells (PBMCs), taken at new diagnosis, from a patient treated with antithyroid drugs. The source is a woman aged 45-65 years with Graves disease. Donor details come from another sample of the same person, matched by shared clones.

In this sample, this clonotype turned up many times. The chain joins TRBV11-1 to TRBJ1-6; TRBD1 agrees at 9 bases. V shed 5 bases, J shed 8 bases, and the junction held 7 bases outside the gene matches. The CDR3 covers 15 residues. Per the germline V gene, CDR1 is SGHAT and CDR2 is FQDESV (reference sequence). CDR3 amino acids: CASSAGQGFYSPLHF. The CDR3 nucleotides read TGTGCCAGCAGCGCGGGACAGGGATTCTATTCACCCCTCCACTTT.

This clonotype was found many times. The rearrangement links TRBV2 to TRBJ2-5; D is undetermined. The V end was cut by 3 bases, the J end by 5 bases, with 13 bases between. There are 14 residues in the CDR3. CDR1 and CDR2 from the germline V gene are SNHLY and FYNNEI. CDR3: CASSDGLGEETQYF. CDR3 nucleotide sequence: TGTGCCAGCAGTGACGGTCTAGGAGAGGAGACCCAGTACTTC.